Detailed here is one T cell receptor beta chain. Assay: immunoSEQ multiplex PCR; the TCRdb copy retains only in-frame clones and omits some. The data hold about 170,000 clones, with 83% observed a single time. These data belong to a study of blood T cell repertoires in COVID-19. On the study more broadly: Italy, Spain and the United States were the sources of the convalescent and acute COVID-19 samples. In each case, the material was cDNA or gDNA derived from T cells, B-cell-depleted T cells, or PBMCs.

Germline V gene data show CDR1 as MGHDK and CDR2 as SYGVNS. Trimming pared 5 bases from V and 0 bases from J, leaving 11 bases between. This CDR3 is 15 amino acids long. The specimen was peripheral blood. The chain joins TRBV25-1 to TRBJ1-3, with D maybe TRBD1 (5 bases). The receptor comes from a woman aged 80 or older with acute or convalescent COVID-19. CDR3 amino acids: CASSLPGPSGNTIYF. CDR3 in DNA: TGTGCCAGCAGTCTCCCAGGGCCCTCTGGAAACACCATATATTTT. Filled out from reference TRBV25-1 and TRBJ1-3, the complete variable domain reads EADIYQTPRYLVIGTGKKITLECSQTMGHDKMYWYQQDPGMELHLIHYSYGVNSTEKGDLSSESTVSRIRTEHFPLTLESARPSHTSQYLCASSLPGPSGNTIYFGEGSWLTVV.